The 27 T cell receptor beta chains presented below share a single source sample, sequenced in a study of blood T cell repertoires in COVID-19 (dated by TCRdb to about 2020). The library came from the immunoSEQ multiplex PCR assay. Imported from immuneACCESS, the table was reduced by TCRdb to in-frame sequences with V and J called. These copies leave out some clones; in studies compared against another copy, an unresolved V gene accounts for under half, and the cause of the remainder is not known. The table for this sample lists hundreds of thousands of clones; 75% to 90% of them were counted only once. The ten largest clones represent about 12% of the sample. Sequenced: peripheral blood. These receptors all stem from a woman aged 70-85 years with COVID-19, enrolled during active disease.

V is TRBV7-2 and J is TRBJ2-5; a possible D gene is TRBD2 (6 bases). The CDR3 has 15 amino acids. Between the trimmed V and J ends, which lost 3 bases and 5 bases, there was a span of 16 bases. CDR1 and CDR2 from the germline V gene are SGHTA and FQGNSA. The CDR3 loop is CASSFNTGGLETQYF. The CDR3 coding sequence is TGTGCCAGCAGCTTCAACACTGGGGGGTTGGAGACCCAGTACTTC.

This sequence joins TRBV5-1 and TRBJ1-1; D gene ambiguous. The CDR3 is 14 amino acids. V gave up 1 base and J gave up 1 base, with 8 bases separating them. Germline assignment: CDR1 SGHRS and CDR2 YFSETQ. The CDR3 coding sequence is TGCGCCAGCAGCTTGCGTCTCGGGAACACTGAAGCTTTCTTT. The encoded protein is CASSLRLGNTEAFF.

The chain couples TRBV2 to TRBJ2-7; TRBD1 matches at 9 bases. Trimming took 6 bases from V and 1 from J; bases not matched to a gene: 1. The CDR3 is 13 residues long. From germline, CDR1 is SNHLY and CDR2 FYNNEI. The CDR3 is CASRGTGSYEQYF. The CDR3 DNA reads TGTGCCAGCAGAGGGACAGGGTCCTACGAGCAGTACTTC. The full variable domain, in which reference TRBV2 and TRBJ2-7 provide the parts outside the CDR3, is EPEVTQTPSHQVTQMGQEVILRCVPISNHLYFYWYRQILGQKVEFLVSFYNNEISEKSEIFDDQFSVERPDGSNFTLKIRSTKLEDSAMYFCASRGTGSYEQYFGPGTRLTVT.

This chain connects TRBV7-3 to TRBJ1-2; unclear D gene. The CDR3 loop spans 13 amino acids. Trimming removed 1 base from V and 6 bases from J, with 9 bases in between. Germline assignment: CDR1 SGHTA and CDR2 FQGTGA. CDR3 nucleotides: TGTGCCAGCAGCTTAAAGGGAGGGAATGGCTACACCTTC. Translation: CASSLKGGNGYTF.

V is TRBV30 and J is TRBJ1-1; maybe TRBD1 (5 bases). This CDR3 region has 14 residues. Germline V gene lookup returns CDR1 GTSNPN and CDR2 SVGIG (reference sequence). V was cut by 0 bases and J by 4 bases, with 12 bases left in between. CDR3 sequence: CAWSVGQGTTEAFF. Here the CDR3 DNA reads TGTGCCTGGAGTGTAGGGCAGGGAACCACTGAAGCTTTCTTT.

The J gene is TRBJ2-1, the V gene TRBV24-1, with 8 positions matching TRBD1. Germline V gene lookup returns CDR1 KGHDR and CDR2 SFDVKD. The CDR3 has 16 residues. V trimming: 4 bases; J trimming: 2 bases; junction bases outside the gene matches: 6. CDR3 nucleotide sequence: TGTGCCACCAGTGAGACCAGGGGGCGAGCCTACAATGAGCAGTTCTTC. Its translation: CATSETRGRAYNEQFF.

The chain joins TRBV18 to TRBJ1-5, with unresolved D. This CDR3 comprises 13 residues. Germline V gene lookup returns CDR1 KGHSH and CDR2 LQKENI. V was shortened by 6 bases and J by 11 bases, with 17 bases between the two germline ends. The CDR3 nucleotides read TGTGCCAGCTCTTGGGAGAAGCAGAGGGCCCAGCATTTT. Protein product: CASSWEKQRAQHF.

The DNA for the CDR3 is TGTGCCAGCAGCACGACTAGCGGGATAGCCTACGAGCAGTACTTC. It is translated as CASSTTSGIAYEQYF. V is TRBV7-9 and J is TRBJ2-7, with 11 positions matching TRBD2. The length of the CDR3 is 15 residues. The V gene's germline CDR1 is SEHNR and CDR2 FQNEAQ (reference sequence). V dropped 5 bases and J dropped 2; count of bases not matched to a gene: 5.

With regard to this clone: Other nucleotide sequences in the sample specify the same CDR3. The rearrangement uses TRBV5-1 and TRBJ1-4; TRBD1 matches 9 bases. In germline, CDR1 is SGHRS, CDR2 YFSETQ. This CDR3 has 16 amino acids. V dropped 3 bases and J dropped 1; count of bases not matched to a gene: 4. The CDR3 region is CASSSGQGLTNEKLFF. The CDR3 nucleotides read TGCGCCAGCAGCTCGGGACAGGGACTAACTAATGAAAAACTGTTTTTT.

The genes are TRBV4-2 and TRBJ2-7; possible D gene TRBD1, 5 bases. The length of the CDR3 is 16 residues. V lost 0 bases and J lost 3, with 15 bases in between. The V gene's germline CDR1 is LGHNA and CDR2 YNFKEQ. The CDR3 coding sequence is TGTGCCAGCAGCCAAGAACAAGACAGTACGAACTACGAGCAGTACTTC. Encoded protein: CASSQEQDSTNYEQYF.

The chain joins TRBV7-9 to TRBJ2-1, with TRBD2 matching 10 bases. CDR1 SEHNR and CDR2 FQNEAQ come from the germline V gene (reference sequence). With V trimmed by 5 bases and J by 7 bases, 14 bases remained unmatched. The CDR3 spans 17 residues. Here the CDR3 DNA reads TGTGCCAGCAGCCCCACCGGGGCCGGGACTAGCGCTAATGAGCAGTTCTTC. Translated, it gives CASSPTGAGTSANEQFF.

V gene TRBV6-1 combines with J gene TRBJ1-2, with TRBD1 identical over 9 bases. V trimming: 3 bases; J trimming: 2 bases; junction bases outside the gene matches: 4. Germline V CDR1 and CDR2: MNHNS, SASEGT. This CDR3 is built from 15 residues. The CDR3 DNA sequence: TGTGCCAGCAGTGATACAGGGGGCTTAAACTATGGCTACACCTTC. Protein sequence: CASSDTGGLNYGYTF.

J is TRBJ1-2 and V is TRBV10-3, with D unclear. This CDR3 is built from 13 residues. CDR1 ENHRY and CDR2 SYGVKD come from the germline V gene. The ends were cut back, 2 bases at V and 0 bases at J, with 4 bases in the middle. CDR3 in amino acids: CAISEVTNYGYTF. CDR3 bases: TGTGCCATCAGTGAGGTTACTAACTATGGCTACACCTTC.

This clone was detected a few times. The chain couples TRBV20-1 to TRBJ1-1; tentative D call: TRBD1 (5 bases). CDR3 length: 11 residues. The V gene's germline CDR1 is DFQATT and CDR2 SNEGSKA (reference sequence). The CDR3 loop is CSGWGQGRAFF. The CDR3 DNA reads TGCAGCGGGTGGGGTCAGGGAAGGGCTTTCTTT.

The CDR3 region is CASSQDIYLRTEAFF. As DNA, the CDR3 is TGCGCCAGCAGCCAAGATATATACCTACGCACTGAAGCTTTCTTT. The chain is built from TRBV4-3 and TRBJ1-1; unclear D gene. Germline V CDR1 and CDR2: LGHNA, YSLEER. The V gene lost 0 bases and the J gene lost 4 bases, with 12 bases spanning the gap. This CDR3 spans 15 amino acids.

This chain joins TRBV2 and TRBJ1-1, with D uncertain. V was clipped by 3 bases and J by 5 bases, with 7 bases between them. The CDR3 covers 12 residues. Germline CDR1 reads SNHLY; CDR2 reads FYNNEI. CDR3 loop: CASSDMRTEAFF. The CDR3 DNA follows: TGTGCCAGCAGTGACATGCGGACTGAAGCTTTCTTT.

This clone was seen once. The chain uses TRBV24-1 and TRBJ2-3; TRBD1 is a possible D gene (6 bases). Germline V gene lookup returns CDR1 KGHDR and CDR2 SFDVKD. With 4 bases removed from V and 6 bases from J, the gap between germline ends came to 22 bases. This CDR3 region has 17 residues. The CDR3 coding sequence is TGTGCCACCAGTGACAGCTTTACAGGGAGAGGAATGGATACGCAGTATTTT. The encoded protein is CATSDSFTGRGMDTQYF.

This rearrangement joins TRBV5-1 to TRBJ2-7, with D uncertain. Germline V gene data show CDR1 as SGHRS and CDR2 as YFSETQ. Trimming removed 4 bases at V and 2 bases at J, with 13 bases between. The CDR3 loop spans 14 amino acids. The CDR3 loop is CASSPSPTAYEQYF. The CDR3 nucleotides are TGCGCCAGCAGCCCTTCACCGACTGCCTACGAGCAGTACTTC.

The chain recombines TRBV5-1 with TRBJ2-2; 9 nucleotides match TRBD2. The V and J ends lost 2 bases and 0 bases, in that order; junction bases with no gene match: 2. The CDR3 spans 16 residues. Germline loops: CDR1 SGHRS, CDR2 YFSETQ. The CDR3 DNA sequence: TGCGCCAGCAGCTTCCTAGCGGGACCGAACACCGGGGAGCTGTTTTTT. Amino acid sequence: CASSFLAGPNTGELFF.

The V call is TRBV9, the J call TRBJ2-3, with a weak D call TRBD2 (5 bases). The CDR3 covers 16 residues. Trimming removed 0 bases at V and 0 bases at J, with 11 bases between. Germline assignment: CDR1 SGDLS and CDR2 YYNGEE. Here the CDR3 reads CASSVEAGYSTDTQYF. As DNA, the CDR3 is TGTGCCAGCAGCGTAGAGGCGGGCTATAGCACAGATACGCAGTATTTT. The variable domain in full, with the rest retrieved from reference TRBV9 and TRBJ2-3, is DSGVTQTPKHLITATGQRVTLRCSPRSGDLSVYWYQQSLDQGLQFLIQYYNGEERAKGNILERFSAQQFPDLHSELNLSSLELGDSALYFCASSVEAGYSTDTQYFGPGTRLTVL.

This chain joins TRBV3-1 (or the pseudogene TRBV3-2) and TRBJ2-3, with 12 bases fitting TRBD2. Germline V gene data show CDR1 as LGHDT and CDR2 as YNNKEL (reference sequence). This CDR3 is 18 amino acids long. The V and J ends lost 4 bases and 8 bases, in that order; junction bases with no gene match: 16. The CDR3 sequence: CASSPKSDLAGGPGTQYF. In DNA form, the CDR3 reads TGTGCCAGCAGCCCTAAGTCCGACCTAGCGGGGGGGCCCGGTACGCAGTATTTT.

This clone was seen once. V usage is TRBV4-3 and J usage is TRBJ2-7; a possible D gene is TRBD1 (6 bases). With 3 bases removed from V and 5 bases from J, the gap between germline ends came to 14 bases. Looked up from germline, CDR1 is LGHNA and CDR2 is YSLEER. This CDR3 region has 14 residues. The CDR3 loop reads CASSQARGVNEQYF. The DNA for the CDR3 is TGCGCCAGCAGCCAGGCCAGGGGCGTAAACGAGCAGTACTTC.

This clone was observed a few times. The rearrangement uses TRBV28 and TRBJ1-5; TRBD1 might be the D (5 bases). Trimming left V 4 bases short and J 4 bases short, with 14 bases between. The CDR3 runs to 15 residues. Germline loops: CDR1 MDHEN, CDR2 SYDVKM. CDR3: CASSYPDIWNQPQHF. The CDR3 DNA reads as TGTGCCAGCAGTTACCCGGACATTTGGAATCAGCCCCAGCATTTT.

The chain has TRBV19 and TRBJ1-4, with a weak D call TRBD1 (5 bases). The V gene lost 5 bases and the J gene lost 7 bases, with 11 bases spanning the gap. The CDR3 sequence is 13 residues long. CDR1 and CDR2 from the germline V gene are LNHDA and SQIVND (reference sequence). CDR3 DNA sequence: TGTGCCAGTAGTGGGCAGGGTGGTGAAAAACTGTTTTTT. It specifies CASSGQGGEKLFF.

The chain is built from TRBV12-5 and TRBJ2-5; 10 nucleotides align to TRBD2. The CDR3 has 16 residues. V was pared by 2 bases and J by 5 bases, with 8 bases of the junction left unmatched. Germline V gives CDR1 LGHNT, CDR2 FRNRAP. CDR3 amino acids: CASGLRSGGVAETQYF. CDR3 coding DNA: TGTGCTAGTGGTTTGCGGAGCGGGGGGGTGGCGGAGACCCAGTACTTC.

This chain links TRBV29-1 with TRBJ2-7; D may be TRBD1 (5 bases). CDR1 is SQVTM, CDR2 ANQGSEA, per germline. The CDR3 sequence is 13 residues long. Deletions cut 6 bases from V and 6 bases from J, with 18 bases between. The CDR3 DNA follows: TGCAGCGTCGCTGACAGCCCGGTCGGCGAGCAGTACTTC. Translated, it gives CSVADSPVGEQYF.

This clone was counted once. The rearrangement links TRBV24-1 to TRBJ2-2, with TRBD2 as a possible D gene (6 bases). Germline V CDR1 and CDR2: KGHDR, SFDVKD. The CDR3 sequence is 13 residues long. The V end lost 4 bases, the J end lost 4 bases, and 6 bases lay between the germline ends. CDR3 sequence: CATSEGGTGELFF. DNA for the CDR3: TGTGCCACCAGTGAGGGGGGCACCGGGGAGCTGTTTTTT.